This record concerns one T cell receptor (beta chain) sequence. Its antigen remains unidentified. One base away there is no much larger clone; base qualities are not given. TCRbeta CDR3 regions were amplified from genomic DNA by means of the immunoSEQ Assay, a bias-controlled multiplex PCR. The authors processed their data as follows. The number of nucleated cells in each sample was estimated by amplification of reference gene primers within the assay. To quantify the absolute abundance of each unique TCRbeta CDR3 rearrangement, sequence reads were collapsed and filtered. For each sample, productive Simpson clonality was calculated as the square root of Simpson's diversity index over productive rearrangements. TCRdb mirrors the immuneACCESS table, restricted to in-frame sequences. Some clones are absent from its copies; in checked studies, under half trace to an unresolved V gene, and the reason for the others is unknown. Clonal size and the V and J genes are those of that table, whereas D and trimming came from the DNA. This sample gives around 310,000 clones in total; approximately 90% of them show up just once. Roughly 8.9% of the sample is held by the ten biggest clonotypes.

The data stem from a study of blood T cell repertoires in COVID-19 (dated by TCRdb to 2018 to 2021). A note on the overall study: The collaborator samples originated in the United States, Italy and Spain and spanned the acute and convalescent phases of COVID-19. The prospective study material was composed of cDNA or gDNA derived from T cells, B-cell-depleted T cells, or PBMCs. Subjects who had been exposed to COVID-19, were actively infected with it, or had recovered from it provided the deeply sampled blood TCRbeta repertoires that made up the dataset. The repertoires were made available in a free public database intended to serve as a resource for research on the immune response to SARS-CoV-2. The samples were drawn from two sources: the first 160 participants of the ongoing ImmuneRACE study, and 1,254 subjects contributed by 6 global collaborators. The sample metadata nearly always contained a de-identified subject ID, COVID-19 status, age in years and sex. Where HLA class I and class II types were available, the types were taken from metadata supplied by the sample provider, not from assay-based typing.

What the research found in general, with its limitations: Clinical and demographic metadata were provided uncurated, with the amount varying by source and participant.

Participants in the prospective study were aged roughly 18 to 89 years, lived in 24 United States geographic areas, and enrolled through a virtual design. In the prospective study, participants were assigned to cohorts based on the clinical history participants reported in a screening survey and a study questionnaire. Recovered participants in ImmuneRACE Cohort 3 were defined by two consecutive negative NP/OP PCR tests, clearance by a healthcare professional, or resolution of symptoms. In the prospective study, whole blood, serum and a nasopharyngeal or oropharyngeal swab were collected from each participant by mobile phlebotomists. Prospective study participants could optionally give additional blood draws and questionnaires over an approximately two-month period. Before DNA extraction, prospective study blood samples were shipped either frozen or at room temperature. The source of this sequence is a woman aged 40 to 50 who had recovered from COVID-19. Sample: PBMCs or T cells enriched from blood (not recorded which).

The nucleotides read TGTGCCAGCAGCAGTCGGACAGGGGGCTTTGGCTACACCTTC. It encodes CASSSRTGGFGYTF. The chain employs TRBV21-1 and TRBJ1-2; the table's D call TRBD1 went unverified against the DNA. TRBV21-1 is a recognized pseudogene. There are 14 amino acids in the CDR3, from cysteine to phenylalanine inclusive. Only the CDR3 portion is preserved as DNA: 42 bases, with reading frame beginning at the first base.